This TCR beta chain was identified during a study of CD8 T cells in ankylosing spondylitis. Points from the study as a whole: Disease-linked clones reportedly concentrated significantly in matched ankylosing spondylitis synovial fluid.

This clonotype was counted ten times or more. Its antigen is undetermined. MiXCR, run by TCRdb on the 5' RACE reads, gives a single entry per CDR3 protein. The sample consists of approximately 260,000 distinct CDR3 sequences, about 18% of them appearing once. With 2 bases clipped from V and 1 base from J, the junction kept 3 bases outside the gene matches. The CDR3 is 15 amino acids. Looked up from germline, CDR1 is SQVTM and CDR2 is ANQGSEA. Specimen: blood, either unsorted or a sorted T cell fraction (not recorded which). This receptor was obtained from a male donor with ankylosing spondylitis or in good health (not recorded which). The V call is TRBV29-1, the J call TRBJ2-3; 10 nucleotides agree with TRBD2. The CDR3, as DNA: TGCAGCGTTGAACCTAGCGGGAGCGGCACAGATACGCAGTATTTT. Translated: CSVEPSGSGTDTQYF.